The rows below give T cell receptor beta chains drawn from one sample of a study of T cell responses to AZD1222 COVID-19 vaccine. Profiling relied on immunoSEQ multiplex PCR, and the TCRdb table lists in-frame clones only, not all of them. The sample gives 130,000 to 150,000 clones, roughly nine tenths of which show up once; 1.5% to 2% is in the top ten. The specimen comprised peripheral blood, sampled 28 days after the second AZD1222 dose. The source of these receptors is an adult who received the AZD1222 COVID-19 vaccine. The CDR3 runs from the conserved cysteine through the conserved F or W. D genes are given only for firm matches. Size values are once, few and many counts, or a class for expanded clones, and some rows have none.

CAISEEISSSYEQYF TGTGCCATCAGTGAAGAGATATCGAGCTCCTACGAGCAGTACTTC TRBJ2-7 . . TRBV10-3
CASSYSSGNSNTEAFF TGTGCCAGCAGTTACTCGTCCGGCAACTCGAACACTGAAGCTTTCTTT TRBJ1-1 . . TRBV6-5
CASRYGTGKKSLSYGYTF TGTGCCAGCCGATATGGGACAGGGAAGAAGTCCCTCAGCTATGGCTACACCTTC TRBJ1-2 . . TRBV21-1
CAWSPSFEGGLNEKLFF TGTGCCTGGAGCCCGTCATTCGAGGGGGGTCTTAATGAAAAACTGTTTTTT TRBJ1-4 . . TRBV30
CASSLAGLESYNEQFF TGTGCCAGCAGCTTAGCGGGTCTTGAGTCCTACAATGAGCAGTTCTTC TRBJ2-1 . . TRBV7-2
CASTTRRVETQYF TGTGCCAGCACCACAAGACGGGTGGAGACCCAGTACTTC TRBJ2-5 . . TRBV2
CASSLAQGSPEAFF TGCGCCAGCAGCTTGGCCCAGGGCTCCCCTGAAGCTTTCTTT TRBJ1-1 . . TRBV5-1
CASSWGTGMNTEAFF TGTGCCAGCAGCTGGGGGACAGGGATGAACACTGAAGCTTTCTTT TRBJ1-1 . TRBD1 TRBV7-3
CATSSGGLYNQPQHF TGTGCCACCAGCAGTGGGGGACTCTATAATCAGCCCCAGCATTTT TRBJ1-5 few . TRBV15
CASSVNGNPAAFF TGTGCCAGCAGTGTCAATGGTAACCCGGCAGCTTTCTTT TRBJ1-1 . . TRBV2
CAWLGATLGEQYF TGTGCCTGGTTGGGGGCAACTCTCGGCGAGCAGTACTTC TRBJ2-7 . . TRBV30
CASSQDVATNEKLFF TGTGCCAGCAGTCAAGATGTTGCAACTAATGAAAAACTGTTTTTT TRBJ1-4 . . TRBV11-3
CASSFSSRRRAGELFF TGTGCCAGCAGCTTCTCCTCCAGGAGACGCGCCGGGGAGCTGTTTTTT TRBJ2-2 . . TRBV7-2
CASSLGLAGRVGELFF TGTGCCAGCAGCTTGGGGCTAGCGGGACGGGTCGGGGAGCTGTTTTTT TRBJ2-2 . TRBD2 TRBV5-6
CASSSGRRNYGYTF TGTGCCAGCAGTTCAGGCAGAAGAAACTATGGCTACACCTTC TRBJ1-2 . . TRBV6-2/TRBV6-3
CASSLLGGTGELFF TGTGCCAGCAGTTTACTGGGGGGTACCGGGGAGCTGTTTTTT TRBJ2-2 . . TRBV27
CASSQDNGQFGSGNTIYF TGCGCCAGCAGCCAAGATAATGGACAGTTCGGCTCTGGAAACACCATATATTTT TRBJ1-3 . . TRBV4-3
CATSRGSPNTEAFF TGTGCCACCAGCAGAGGCAGTCCCAACACTGAAGCTTTCTTT TRBJ1-1 . . TRBV15
CASSQDRGEETQYF TGCGCCAGCAGCCAAGACAGGGGGGAAGAGACCCAGTACTTC TRBJ2-5 once . TRBV4-3
CASLEGQQNTEAFF TGTGCCAGCCTTGAGGGACAACAGAACACTGAAGCTTTCTTT TRBJ1-1 . . TRBV3-1/TRBV3-2
CASRTTGQGRQYF TGTGCCAGCAGGACGACAGGGCAGGGCCGGCAGTACTTC TRBJ2-7 . TRBD1 TRBV6-6
CASKRLAGVETQYF TGTGCCAGCAAAAGACTAGCGGGGGTGGAGACCCAGTACTTC TRBJ2-5 . TRBD2 TRBV11-3
CASSHDRESTDTQYF TGTGCCAGCAGTCACGACAGGGAGAGCACAGATACGCAGTATTTT TRBJ2-3 once TRBD1 TRBV6-5
CASSPRSRNSPLHF TGTGCCAGCAGTCCCAGGTCCCGGAATTCACCCCTCCACTTT TRBJ1-6 . . TRBV2
CASSSLAGGISYEQYF TGCGCCAGCAGCTCCCTAGCGGGAGGTATCTCCTACGAGCAGTACTTC TRBJ2-7 once TRBD2 TRBV5-1
CASSGQPASYGYTF TGTGCCAGCAGCGGACAACCAGCCTCCTATGGCTACACCTTC TRBJ1-2 . . TRBV27
CASSQERGRNTEAFF TGCGCCAGCAGCCAAGAGCGGGGGCGGAACACTGAAGCTTTCTTT TRBJ1-1 . . TRBV4-3
CATSEAYSNQPQHF TGTGCCACCAGTGAGGCCTATAGCAATCAGCCCCAGCATTTT TRBJ1-5 . . TRBV24-1
CASRKGFGRPLTDTQYF TGTGCCAGCAGGAAAGGGTTCGGAAGGCCCCTCACAGATACGCAGTATTTT TRBJ2-3 . . TRBV7-6
CASSLRGYSGNTIYF TGTGCCAGCAGCTTACGGGGTTATTCTGGAAACACCATATATTTT TRBJ1-3 . . TRBV13
CASSLQQGELYGYTF TGTGCCAGCAGCTTACAACAGGGGGAACTATATGGCTACACCTTC TRBJ1-2 . TRBD1 TRBV7-2
CAWYGPLSGNTIYF TGTGCCTGGTACGGACCCCTCTCTGGAAACACCATATATTTT TRBJ1-3 . . TRBV30
CASSLDALAGVYEQYF TGTGCCAGCAGCTTAGATGCGCTAGCGGGAGTGTACGAGCAGTACTTC TRBJ2-7 . TRBD2 TRBV11-3
CASSFDGQGFVKLFF TGTGCCAGCAGTTTTGATGGACAGGGGTTCGTAAAACTGTTTTTT TRBJ1-4 once TRBD1 TRBV28
CASSLKGSGANVLTF TGTGCCAGCAGTTTAAAGGGTTCTGGGGCCAACGTCCTGACTTTC TRBJ2-6 once . TRBV27
CASRPYDRVIYGYTF TGTGCCAGCAGACCTTATGACAGGGTGATCTATGGCTACACCTTC TRBJ1-2 . TRBD1 TRBV6-5
CASSEKQGSNQPQHF TGTGCCAGCAGTGAAAAACAGGGGAGCAATCAGCCCCAGCATTTT TRBJ1-5 . TRBD1 TRBV25-1
CSVEDVRQGPNTEAFF TGCAGCGTTGAAGATGTAAGGCAGGGGCCGAACACTGAAGCTTTCTTT TRBJ1-1 . . TRBV29-1
CASSFSQGAPDYGYTF TGTGCCAGCAGTTTCTCACAGGGGGCCCCCGACTATGGCTACACCTTC TRBJ1-2 . TRBD1 TRBV28
CASSLDLRQGGTDTQYF TGTGCCAGCAGCTTAGATCTGAGGCAGGGAGGAACAGATACGCAGTATTTT TRBJ2-3 few . TRBV7-2
CASKEDSGNTIYF TGCGCCAGCAAGGAGGACTCTGGAAACACCATATATTTT TRBJ1-3 . . TRBV5-1
CASSRTGGNQPQHF TGTGCCAGCAGCCGAACAGGGGGGAATCAGCCCCAGCATTTT TRBJ1-5 . TRBD1 TRBV3-1/TRBV3-2
CSVTSQNTGELFF TGCAGCGTGACTAGCCAAAACACCGGGGAGCTGTTTTTT TRBJ2-2 . TRBD2 TRBV29-1
CASSFRGRNYGYTF TGTGCCAGCAGCTTCCGTGGGCGCAACTATGGCTACACCTTC TRBJ1-2 . . TRBV7-3
CASSPDLQETQYF TGTGCCAGCTCACCAGACTTGCAAGAGACCCAGTACTTC TRBJ2-5 . . TRBV18
CASSQEGSLSTEAFF TGCGCCAGCAGCCAAGAGGGAAGTCTGAGTACTGAAGCTTTCTTT TRBJ1-1 . . TRBV4-1
CASTMMAGGVYGNQPQHF TGTGCCAGCACCATGATGGCGGGGGGCGTGTACGGCAATCAGCCCCAGCATTTT TRBJ1-5 . . TRBV7-2
CAISDRDNQPQHF TGTGCCATCAGTGACAGGGACAATCAGCCCCAGCATTTT TRBJ1-5 . . TRBV10-3
CASSLVLVNTHTDTQYF TGTGCCAGCAGCTTGGTTTTAGTTAATACACACACGGATACGCAGTATTTT TRBJ2-3 . . TRBV5-6
CSVVYDTQYF TGCAGTGTAGTGTATGATACGCAGTATTTT TRBJ2-3 few . TRBV20-1
CASSPRTANEQFF TGTGCCAGCAGCCCTAGAACGGCCAATGAGCAGTTCTTC TRBJ2-1 . . TRBV7-9
CASRRQFNNEQFF TGTGCCAGCAGACGACAGTTTAACAATGAGCAGTTCTTC TRBJ2-1 few . TRBV6-5
CASSPPALAGTNEQFF TGTGCCAGCTCACCACCCGCACTAGCGGGGACCAATGAGCAGTTCTTC TRBJ2-1 . TRBD2 TRBV18
CASSAGQGIEGNTIYF TGCGCCAGCAGCGCCGGACAGGGCATAGAGGGAAACACCATATATTTT TRBJ1-3 . TRBD1 TRBV10-2